The next 16 T cell receptor beta chains were all read from a single sample in a study of beta chain features in type 1 diabetes. Study outcomes and limitations: For Type 1 diabetes patients, all four CD4+ subsets carried TCRB CDR3s that were moderately but significantly shorter.

Investigators reverse transcribed all isolated RNA, so they sequenced expressed TCRB transcripts. Sequencing was performed with immunoSEQ multiplex PCR; in TCRdb, only in-frame clones are kept and a portion is missing. This sample yields about 47,000 clones, of which roughly 40% are seen a single time; around 0.13% belongs to the top ten. Their antigen targets remain unknown. Sample: stem cell memory CD4+ T cells from blood. The source is a man aged 25-40 years with type 1 diabetes.

The chain uses TRBV7-2 and TRBJ2-7, with D possibly being TRBD2 (6 bases). This CDR3 region has 13 residues. The V end lost 6 bases, the J end lost 5 bases, and 14 bases lay between the germline ends. Germline lookup yields CDR1 SGHTA and CDR2 FQGNSA. The CDR3 nucleotides read TGTGCCAGCAGTCGGGGGAGGAGGGACGAGCAGTACTTC. This translates into CASSRGRRDEQYF.

This clone occurred a few times. The rearrangement joins TRBV11-2 to TRBJ2-7; D not certain. Germline CDR1 reads SGHAT; CDR2 reads FQNNGV. The CDR3 sequence is 14 residues long. V lost 4 bases, J lost 4 bases, and 14 bases lay in between. CDR3 in amino acids: CASSSAVAVYEQYF. The DNA of the CDR3 is TGTGCCAGCAGCTCAGCCGTTGCGGTTTACGAGCAGTACTTC.

The V and J genes are TRBV28 and TRBJ1-1, with D possibly being TRBD1 (5 bases). V lost 1 base and J lost 0, with 18 bases in between. Germline lookup yields CDR1 MDHEN and CDR2 SYDVKM. This CDR3 has 18 amino acids. The CDR3 reads CASSLFGRVGSMNTEAFF. In nucleotides, the CDR3 is TGTGCCAGCAGTTTATTTGGCAGGGTGGGAAGTATGAACACTGAAGCTTTCTTT.

The V gene is TRBV7-2, the J gene TRBJ1-5; possibly TRBD1 for D (5 bases). Germline V gene lookup returns CDR1 SGHTA and CDR2 FQGNSA. This CDR3 contains 15 residues. The V end was cut by 3 bases, the J end by 8 bases, with 17 bases between. CDR3 nucleotides: TGTGCCAGCAGCTTCCAGGGTGATCCGTTCGAGCCCCAGCATTTT. Translating gives CASSFQGDPFEPQHF.

This clone turned up a few times. The V call is TRBV5-4, the J call TRBJ2-1, with 7 bases aligning to TRBD2. The V and J ends lost 1 base and 4 bases, in that order; junction bases with no gene match: 5. Per germline, CDR1 SGHNT and CDR2 YYREEE (reference sequence). CDR3 length equals 15 residues. DNA of the CDR3: TGTGCCAGCAGCTTGTCCCTAGCGGCATACAATGAGCAGTTCTTC. Protein: CASSLSLAAYNEQFF.

V and J are TRBV15 and TRBJ2-1; TRBD2 is a possible D gene (5 bases). Deletions cut 0 bases from V and 2 bases from J, with 11 bases between. The CDR3 totals 16 residues. Germline V CDR1 and CDR2: LNHNV, YYDKDF (reference sequence). The CDR3: CATSRDRSGTYNEQFF. The CDR3 DNA reads as TGTGCCACCAGCAGAGATCGGAGCGGAACCTACAATGAGCAGTTCTTC.

CDR3 bases: TGTGCCAGCAGATGGCTAGGGAGCAATGAGCAGTTCTTC. Amino acid sequence: CASRWLGSNEQFF. The chain uses TRBV6-5 and TRBJ2-1, with a tentative D call TRBD2 (5 bases). From germline, CDR1 is MNHEY and CDR2 SVGAGI. The CDR3 consists of 13 residues. Trimming left V 6 bases short and J 6 bases short, with 12 bases between.

V usage is TRBV2 and J usage is TRBJ2-7; 9 positions agree with TRBD1. The CDR3 is 13 amino acids. V dropped 9 bases and J dropped 6; count of bases not matched to a gene: 9. CDR1 is SNHLY, CDR2 FYNNEI, per germline. The CDR3 is CASYRDRDSEQYF. CDR3 sequence (DNA): TGTGCCAGTTACCGGGACAGGGACTCCGAGCAGTACTTC.

The CDR3 loop is CASSLAPVQETQYF. CDR3 DNA sequence: TGTGCCAGCAGCTTAGCGCCAGTCCAAGAGACCCAGTACTTC. This chain uses TRBV7-9 with TRBJ2-5; D call uncertain. Germline lookup yields CDR1 SEHNR and CDR2 FQNEAQ (reference sequence). The CDR3 spans 14 residues. The germline V and J ends were trimmed by 0 bases and 1 base, with 6 bases remaining between them.

Only one count was recorded for this clone. V is TRBV4-2 and J is TRBJ2-7; tentatively, D is TRBD2 (6 bases). Germline assignment: CDR1 LGHNA and CDR2 YNFKEQ. The CDR3 contains 14 residues. Trimming took off 2 bases at V and 5 bases at J, with 13 bases between the two ends. The CDR3 DNA follows: TGTGCCAGCAGCCAACGGGAGTTGGCCGACGAGCAGTACTTC. This translates into CASSQRELADEQYF.

On this clone: Mismatch with germline at one junction end may stem from a read error. This chain joins TRBV7-7 and TRBJ1-1; D is uncertain. The CDR3 is 13 amino acids. Germline lookup yields CDR1 SSHAT and CDR2 FNYEAQ (reference sequence). The CDR3 protein is CASSRLVNTEAFF. The DNA for the CDR3 is TGTGCTAGCAGCCGACTGGTAAACACTGAAGCTTTCTTT.

In this sample, this clone turned up a few times. V and J are TRBV5-8 and TRBJ2-1; D might be TRBD1 (6 bases). CDR1 is SGHTS and CDR2 is YDEGEE in the germline V gene. The germline V and J ends were trimmed by 0 bases and 4 bases, with 11 bases remaining between them. The CDR3 has 15 amino acids. DNA for the CDR3: TGTGCCAGCAGCTTGGCTGGGACACCATACAATGAGCAGTTCTTC. Translating it yields CASSLAGTPYNEQFF.

This clone was seen once. CDR3 DNA sequence: TGTGCCTGGAGTGTACGAGTTACAGATACGCAGTATTTT. Translation gives CAWSVRVTDTQYF. The genes are TRBV30 and TRBJ2-3; D is ambiguous. The CDR3 runs to 13 residues. The V and J ends lost 0 bases and 3 bases respectively, with 7 bases between them. The germline V gene encodes CDR1 GTSNPN and CDR2 SVGIG (reference sequence).

There are a few counts of this clone. The chain carries TRBV23-1 and TRBJ1-5, with 7 bases identical to TRBD1. TRBV23-1 is noted as an ORF with a role that remains uncertain. This CDR3 region has 20 residues. V lost 2 bases and J lost 0; bases outside the gene matches: 16. CDR3 DNA: TGCGCCAGCAGTCAAACCGGGGTAAATTACAGGGGACATAGCAATCAGCCCCAGCATTTT. It yields the protein CASSQTGVNYRGHSNQPQHF.

Only a few counts were recorded for this clone. The chain links TRBV7-2 to TRBJ2-1; 10 bases fit TRBD2. In germline, CDR1 is SGHTA, CDR2 FQGNSA. This CDR3 comprises 15 residues. V lost 3 bases, J lost 2 bases, and 1 base stayed unmatched. The CDR3 loop reads CASSFSGRTYNEQFF. As DNA, the CDR3 is TGTGCCAGCAGCTTTAGCGGGAGGACCTACAATGAGCAGTTCTTC.

V usage is TRBV28 and J usage is TRBJ2-7, with 7 nucleotides matching TRBD1. With 5 bases clipped from V and 1 base from J, the junction kept 5 bases outside the gene matches. Germline V gives CDR1 MDHEN, CDR2 SYDVKM. The CDR3 spans 14 residues. CDR3 sequence: CASSAYRGSYEQYF. The CDR3 DNA reads TGTGCCAGCAGTGCCTACAGGGGATCCTACGAGCAGTACTTC.